The 19 T cell receptor beta chains in this list originate from one sample, sequenced in a study of blood T cells in healthy people across ages. PCR was performed a second time for about 7 to 12 cycles using a sample-barcoded 5' primer and a J-beta primer mix. Each CDR3 protein gets one entry after TCRdb re-called the 5' RACE reads with MiXCR. The table shows around 870,000 distinct CDR3 sequences, with under 30% occurring only once. The specimen sequenced was blood. The receptors come from a woman of 80 years or more in good health.

About this clonotype itself: This may come from a read error, since a much larger clone is one base off. The rearrangement joins TRBV29-1 to TRBJ1-2, with D unclear. Germline assignment: CDR1 SQVTM and CDR2 ANQGSEA. This CDR3 has 11 residues. Trimming removed 7 bases from V and 4 bases from J, with 10 bases in between. This CDR3 is CSGTSCYGYTF. CDR3 DNA sequence: TGCAGCGGTACAAGTTGCTATGGCTACACCTTC.

This clonotype was recorded at least ten times. The chain uses TRBV7-9 and TRBJ2-5; 11 bases map to TRBD2. Germline V CDR1 and CDR2: SEHNR, FQNEAQ (reference sequence). The CDR3 extends over 17 amino acids. V lost 0 bases and J lost 4; bases outside the gene matches: 7. CDR3 sequence reads: CASSLAASGGRGETQYF. The DNA of the CDR3 is TGTGCCAGCAGCTTAGCGGCTAGCGGGGGGCGCGGAGAGACCCAGTACTTC.

There are many counts of this clonotype. J is TRBJ2-1 and V is TRBV7-2; D is uncertain. The V and J ends lost 1 base and 8 bases respectively, with 21 bases between them. Germline lookup yields CDR1 SGHTA and CDR2 FQGNSA. This CDR3 region has 17 residues. Written as DNA, the CDR3 is TGTGCCAGCAGCTTAGGGTCTCGCGGAAGCACCCGGGATGAGCAGTTCTTC. This sequence encodes CASSLGSRGSTRDEQFF.

This clonotype was counted many times. This chain joins TRBV20-1 and TRBJ2-4; D might be TRBD1 or TRBD2, each matching 6 bases. The V gene's germline CDR1 is DFQATT and CDR2 SNEGSKA (reference sequence). V dropped 3 bases and J dropped 7 bases, with 19 bases sitting between them. The CDR3 is made up of 15 amino acids. The DNA for the CDR3 is TGCAGTGCTAGTAAGGAGGGACACAGGGATAACATTCAGTACTTC. This translates into CSASKEGHRDNIQYF.

This clonotype showed up just a few times. The chain couples TRBV30 to TRBJ2-2; D is ambiguous. The germline gives CDR1 GTSNPN, CDR2 SVGIG (reference sequence). The CDR3 covers 12 residues. The ends were cut back, 0 bases at V and 2 bases at J, with 1 base in the middle. CDR3 DNA sequence: TGTGCCTGGAGTGTAAACACCGGGGAGCTGTTTTTT. Translation: CAWSVNTGELFF.

Details on this clonotype: A much larger clone lies one base from this, so it may be a read error. Here the CDR3 reads CVSTTAGAGETQYF. CDR3 bases: TGTGTCAGCACTACAGCGGGGGCGGGGGAGACCCAGTACTTC. This chain connects TRBV12-3 or TRBV12-4 to TRBJ2-5, with 8 nucleotides matching TRBD2. The CDR3 consists of 14 residues.

This clonotype was counted a few times. The CDR3 here is CASSSFDRWSGELFF. CDR3 DNA: TGTGCCAGCAGCTCGTTTGACAGGTGGTCTGGGGAGCTGTTTTTT. The V call is TRBV5-5, the J call TRBJ2-2; perhaps TRBD1 as D (6 bases). Per germline, CDR1 SGHKS and CDR2 YYEKEE (reference sequence). V lost 3 bases, J lost 8 bases, and 17 bases lay in between. The CDR3 runs 15 residues.

This clonotype was observed many times. This chain links TRBV3-1 with TRBJ2-7; 7 bases map to TRBD2. The V segment lost 5 bases and the J segment 0 bases; nucleotides outside the gene matches: 7. The germline CDR1 and CDR2 sequences are LGHDT and YNNKEL (reference sequence). CDR3 length: 15 amino acids. The CDR3 is CASSSSWGGSYEQYF. The CDR3 nucleotides are TGTGCCAGCAGCTCTAGCTGGGGGGGCTCCTACGAGCAGTACTTC.

Concerning this clonotype itself: Just one base apart from a much larger clone, this may be a read error. The chain couples TRBV2 to TRBJ2-5; the D gene could be TRBD1 or TRBD2 (7 bases each). Germline-derived CDR1 and CDR2 are SNHLY and FYNNEI. The CDR3 loop spans 17 amino acids. Trimming removed 1 base at V and 5 bases at J, with 20 bases between. The CDR3 DNA sequence: TGTGCCAGCAGTGAAGGGTTGGGAGGGGGCTCTGGGGAGACCCAGTACTTC. Residues: CASSEGLGGGSGETQYF.

The chain combines TRBV3-1 with TRBJ2-2; no firm D call. The CDR3 extends over 14 amino acids. Germline V lookup: CDR1 LGHDT, CDR2 YNNKEL (reference sequence). V dropped 1 base and J dropped 1 base, with 4 bases sitting between them. CDR3 sequence (DNA): TGTGCCAGCAGCCAAGTTAAGAACACCGGGGAGCTGTTTTTT. Amino acids: CASSQVKNTGELFF.

This clonotype was observed many times. V gene TRBV7-2 combines with J gene TRBJ2-1; TRBD1 might be the D (6 bases). The CDR3 covers 17 residues. Between the trimmed V and J ends, which lost 1 base and 4 bases, there was a span of 17 bases. CDR1 and CDR2 (germline): SGHTA, FQGNSA. The CDR3 loop reads CASSLGRSDRLYNEQFF. In DNA, the CDR3 is TGTGCCAGCAGCTTAGGGCGTTCTGACAGGCTATACAATGAGCAGTTCTTC.

The chain has TRBV6-2 or TRBV6-3 and TRBJ2-4; 11 bases align to TRBD2. Trimming cost V 2 bases and J 8 bases; bases outside gene matches: 5. The CDR3 spans 15 residues. CDR1 and CDR2 from the germline V gene are MNHEY and SVGEGT. The CDR3 DNA reads TGTGCCAGCAGTTACCCCACTAGCGGGGGTGACATTCAGTACTTC. This sequence encodes CASSYPTSGGDIQYF.

This clonotype was detected ten times or more. This chain uses TRBV25-1 with TRBJ1-2; the match to TRBD1 covers 8 bases. This CDR3 has 14 amino acids. The J segment lost 8 bases and the V segment lost 2 bases, leaving 7 bases of the junction unmatched. CDR1 is MGHDK, CDR2 SYGVNS, per germline. The CDR3: CASSERTGKYGYTF. CDR3 coding DNA: TGTGCCAGCAGTGAACGGACAGGGAAGTACGGCTACACCTTC.

This clonotype came up a few times. The chain carries TRBV5-1 and TRBJ1-5, with D tentatively TRBD1 (5 bases). CDR1 is SGHRS, CDR2 YFSETQ, per germline. The V and J ends lost 4 bases and 2 bases respectively, with 19 bases between them. The CDR3 covers 17 residues. The CDR3 region is CASSQRPAGLGNQPQHF. As DNA, the CDR3 is TGCGCCAGCAGCCAAAGACCAGCAGGGCTGGGCAATCAGCCCCAGCATTTT.

Notes on this clonotype: This CDR3 is missing its conserved last phenylalanine or tryptophan, likely due to a read error. CDR3 loop: CSARDSGTGTAGELFV. Written as DNA, the CDR3 is TGCAGTGCTAGAGATAGTGGGACAGGGACGGCCGGGGAGCTGTTTGTT. The chain is built from TRBV20-1 and TRBJ2-2; 9 bases line up with TRBD1. Looked up from germline, CDR1 is DFQATT and CDR2 is SNEGSKA (reference sequence). V trimming: 0 bases; J trimming: 6 bases; junction bases outside the gene matches: 8. The CDR3 length is 16 residues.

There are many counts of this clonotype. The CDR3 region is CASSFKGTDSGANVLTF. In DNA form, the CDR3 reads TGTGCCAGCAGCTTCAAAGGGACAGACTCTGGGGCCAACGTCCTGACTTTC. The chain links TRBV7-2 to TRBJ2-6; TRBD1 agrees at 7 bases. Per the germline V gene, CDR1 is SGHTA and CDR2 is FQGNSA. The CDR3 runs 17 residues. Unmatched junction bases numbered 5, after V lost 3 bases and J lost 0 bases.

Comment on this clonotype: The junction departs from the called germline gene at one end, perhaps through a read error. The CDR3: CASKWGEGSNEQYF. CDR3 nucleotide sequence: TGTGCCAGTAAGTGGGGCGAGGGCTCCAACGAGCAGTACTTC. This rearrangement joins TRBV19 to TRBJ2-7, with D perhaps given as TRBD1 or TRBD2 (5 bases each). CDR1 LNHDA and CDR2 SQIVND come from the germline V gene (reference sequence). This CDR3 spans 14 amino acids.

This clonotype was recorded at least ten times. The chain links TRBV29-1 to TRBJ2-3; D could derive from TRBD1 or TRBD2 (5 bases each). V gave up 5 bases and J gave up 1 base, with 13 bases separating them. The CDR3 spans 14 residues. Per the germline V gene, CDR1 is SQVTM and CDR2 is ANQGSEA. CDR3 amino acids: CSVWWRGGTDTQYF. In DNA form, the CDR3 reads TGCAGCGTTTGGTGGCGAGGGGGCACAGATACGCAGTATTTT.

With regard to this clonotype: A single base separates this from a much larger clone, so it may be a read error. The rearrangement links TRBV7-9 to TRBJ1-5, with a weak D call TRBD1 (5 bases). The CDR3 loop spans 14 amino acids. In germline, CDR1 is SEHNR, CDR2 FQNEAQ (reference sequence). CDR3 in amino acids: CTSSDTGLNQPQHF. The CDR3, as DNA: TGTACCAGCAGCGACACAGGCCTCAATCAGCCCCAGCATTTT.